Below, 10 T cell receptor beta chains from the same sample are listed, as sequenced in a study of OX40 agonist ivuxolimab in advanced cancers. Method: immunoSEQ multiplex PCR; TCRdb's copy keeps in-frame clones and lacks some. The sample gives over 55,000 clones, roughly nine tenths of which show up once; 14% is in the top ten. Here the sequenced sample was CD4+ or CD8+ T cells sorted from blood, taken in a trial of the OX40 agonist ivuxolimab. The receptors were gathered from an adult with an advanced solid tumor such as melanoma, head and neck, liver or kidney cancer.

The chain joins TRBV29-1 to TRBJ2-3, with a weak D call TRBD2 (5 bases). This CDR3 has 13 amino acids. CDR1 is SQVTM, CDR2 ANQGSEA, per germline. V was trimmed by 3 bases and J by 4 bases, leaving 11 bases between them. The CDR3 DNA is TGCAGCGTTGACGGGGTTGGTTCAGATACGCAGTATTTT. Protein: CSVDGVGSDTQYF.

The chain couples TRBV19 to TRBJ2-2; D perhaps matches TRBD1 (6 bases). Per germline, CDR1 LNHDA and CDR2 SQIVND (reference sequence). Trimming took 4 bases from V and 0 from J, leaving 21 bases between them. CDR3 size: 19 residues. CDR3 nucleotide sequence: TGTGCCAGTAGTACATGGTGGGGCAGGGGACGGACGAACACCGGGGAGCTGTTTTTT. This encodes CASSTWWGRGRTNTGELFF.

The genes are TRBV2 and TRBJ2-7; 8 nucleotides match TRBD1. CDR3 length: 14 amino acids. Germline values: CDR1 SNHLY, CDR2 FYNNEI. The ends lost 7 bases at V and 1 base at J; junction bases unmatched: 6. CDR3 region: CASIWGTGSYEQYF. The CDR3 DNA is TGTGCCAGCATCTGGGGGACAGGATCCTACGAGCAGTACTTC.

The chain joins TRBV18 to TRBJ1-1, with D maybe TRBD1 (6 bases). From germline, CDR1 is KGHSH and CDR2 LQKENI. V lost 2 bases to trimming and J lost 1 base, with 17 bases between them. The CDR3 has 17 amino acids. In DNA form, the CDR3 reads TGTGCCAGCTCACCATCGGGAGCCGGGACAACGAACACTGAAGCTTTCTTT. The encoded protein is CASSPSGAGTTNTEAFF. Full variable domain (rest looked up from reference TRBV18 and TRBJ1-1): NAGVMQNPRHLVRRRGQEARLRCSPMKGHSHVYWYRQLPEEGLKFMVYLQKENIIDESGMPKERFSAEFPKEGPSILRIQQVVRGDSAAYFCASSPSGAGTTNTEAFFGQGTRLTVV.

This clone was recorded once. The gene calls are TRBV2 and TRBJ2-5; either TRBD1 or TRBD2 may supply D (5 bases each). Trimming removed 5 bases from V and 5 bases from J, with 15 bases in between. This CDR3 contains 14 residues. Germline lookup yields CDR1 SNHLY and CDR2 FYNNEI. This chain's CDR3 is CASSSQGSGETQYF. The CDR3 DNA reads TGTGCCAGCAGTTCCCAGGGCTCGGGGGAGACCCAGTACTTC. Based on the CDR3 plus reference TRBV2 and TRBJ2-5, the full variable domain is EPEVTQTPSHQVTQMGQEVILRCVPISNHLYFYWYRQILGQKVEFLVSFYNNEISEKSEIFDDQFSVERPDGSNFTLKIRSTKLEDSAMYFCASSSQGSGETQYFGPGTRLLVL.

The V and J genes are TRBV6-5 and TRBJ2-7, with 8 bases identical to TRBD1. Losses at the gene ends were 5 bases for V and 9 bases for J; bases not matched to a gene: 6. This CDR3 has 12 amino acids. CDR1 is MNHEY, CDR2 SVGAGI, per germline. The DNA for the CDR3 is TGTGCCAGCAGTAACGACAGGGGTAGGCAGTACTTC. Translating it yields CASSNDRGRQYF.

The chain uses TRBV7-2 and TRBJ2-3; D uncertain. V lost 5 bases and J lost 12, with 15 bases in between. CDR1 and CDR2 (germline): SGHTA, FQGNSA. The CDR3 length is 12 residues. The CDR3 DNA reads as TGTGCCAGCAGCCTCTCCCCCGGCCCACAGTATTTT. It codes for CASSLSPGPQYF. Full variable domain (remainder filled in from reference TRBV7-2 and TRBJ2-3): GAGVSQSPSNKVTEKGKDVELRCDPISGHTALYWYRQSLGQGLEFLIYFQGNSAPDKSGLPSDRFSAERTGGSVSTLTIQRTQQEDSAVYLCASSLSPGPQYFGPGTRLTVL.

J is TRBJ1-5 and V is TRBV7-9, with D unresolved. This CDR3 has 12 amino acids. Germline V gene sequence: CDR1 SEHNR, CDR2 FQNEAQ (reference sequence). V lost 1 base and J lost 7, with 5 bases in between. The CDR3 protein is CASSLDSQPQHF. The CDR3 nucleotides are TGTGCCAGCAGCTTAGATTCGCAGCCCCAGCATTTT.

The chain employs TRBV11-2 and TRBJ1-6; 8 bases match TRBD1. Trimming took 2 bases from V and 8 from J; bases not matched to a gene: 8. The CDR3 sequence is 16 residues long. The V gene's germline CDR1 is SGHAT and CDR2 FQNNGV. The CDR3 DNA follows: TGTGCCAGCAGCTTATTCCCGGACAGGGAGCATTCACCCCTCCACTTT. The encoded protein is CASSLFPDREHSPLHF. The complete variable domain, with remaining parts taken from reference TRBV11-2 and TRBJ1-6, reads EAGVAQSPRYKIIEKRQSVAFWCNPISGHATLYWYQQILGQGPKLLIQFQNNGVVDDSQLPKDRFSAERLKGVDSTLKIQPAKLEDSAVYLCASSLFPDREHSPLHFGNGTRLTVT.

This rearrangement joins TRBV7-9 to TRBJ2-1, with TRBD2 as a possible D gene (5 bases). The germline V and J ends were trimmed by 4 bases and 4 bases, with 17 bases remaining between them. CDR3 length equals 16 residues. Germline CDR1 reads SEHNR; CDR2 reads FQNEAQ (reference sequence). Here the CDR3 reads CASSSGVGGRYNEQFF. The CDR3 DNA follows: TGTGCCAGCAGCTCCGGGGTGGGCGGTCGGTACAATGAGCAGTTCTTC.